This entry lists 10 T cell receptor beta chains sequenced from one sample in a study of graft-versus-host responses after intestinal transplantation. TCRdb's copy holds only in-frame clones and misses some; the assay was immunoSEQ multiplex PCR. In the table there are nearly 110,000 clones, around 90% of which are singletons. These receptors' targets are unknown. Source: unstimulated CD4+ T cells sorted from spleen or lymph node cells, taken before transplant. The receptors originated from a human donor who was the organ donor for an intestinal transplant.

The chain employs TRBV6-4 and TRBJ1-2; the match to TRBD1 covers 8 bases. Trimming removed 5 bases from V and 8 bases from J; junction bases left unmatched: 13. The CDR3 loop spans 15 amino acids. Germline loops: CDR1 MRHNA, CDR2 SNTAGT. CDR3 sequence: CASSFAGGAIGGYTF. The CDR3 nucleotides are TGTGCCAGCAGTTTTGCAGGGGGCGCGATCGGCGGCTACACCTTC.

The rearrangement uses TRBV2 and TRBJ1-5, with D tentatively TRBD1 (5 bases). This CDR3 region has 17 residues. Deletions cut 5 bases from V and 2 bases from J, with 19 bases between. Germline V gives CDR1 SNHLY, CDR2 FYNNEI. CDR3 DNA: TGTGCCAGCAGTCACCCCGGGACCACAGTGGGCAATCAGCCCCAGCATTTT. Amino acids: CASSHPGTTVGNQPQHF. Variable domain in full (rest from reference TRBV2 and TRBJ1-5): EPEVTQTPSHQVTQMGQEVILRCVPISNHLYFYWYRQILGQKVEFLVSFYNNEISEKSEIFDDQFSVERPDGSNFTLKIRSTKLEDSAMYFCASSHPGTTVGNQPQHFGDGTRLSIL.

This chain joins TRBV6-1 and TRBJ1-1; D perhaps matches TRBD1 (5 bases). Deletions cut 9 bases from V and 4 bases from J, with 15 bases between. The CDR3 is 13 amino acids. Germline loops: CDR1 MNHNS, CDR2 SASEGT. The CDR3 DNA is TGTGCCAGTCGTATGGGGGAAGTCACTGAAGCTTTCTTT. Its protein is CASRMGEVTEAFF.

J is TRBJ2-5 and V is TRBV20-1; D not resolved. Germline V gene data show CDR1 as DFQATT and CDR2 as SNEGSKA (reference sequence). Deletions cut 5 bases from V and 7 bases from J, with 11 bases between. This CDR3 contains 11 residues. The CDR3 DNA reads as TGCAGTGCTTCGACCCCCCCGACCCAGTACTTC. It codes for CSASTPPTQYF.

This chain joins TRBV18 and TRBJ2-3; 9 bases are a match to TRBD2. V trimming: 0 bases; J trimming: 3 bases; junction bases outside the gene matches: 4. The CDR3 totals 16 residues. The germline CDR1 and CDR2 sequences are KGHSH and LQKENI. CDR3 region: CASSPPRLAGTDTQYF. Here the CDR3 DNA reads TGTGCCAGCTCACCACCACGGCTAGCGGGGACAGATACGCAGTATTTT. The full variable domain, with the rest looked up from reference TRBV18 and TRBJ2-3, is NAGVMQNPRHLVRRRGQEARLRCSPMKGHSHVYWYRQLPEEGLKFMVYLQKENIIDESGMPKERFSAEFPKEGPSILRIQQVVRGDSAAYFCASSPPRLAGTDTQYFGPGTRLTVL.

The chain recombines TRBV9 with TRBJ2-1; TRBD2 aligns across 8 bases. Germline CDR1 reads SGDLS; CDR2 reads YYNGEE. The CDR3 is 15 amino acids. The V gene end was trimmed by 4 bases and the J gene end by 8 bases; junction bases not matched to a gene: 11. The CDR3 spells CASSITGTSRDEQFF. The CDR3 DNA reads as TGTGCCAGCAGCATCACCGGGACTAGTCGCGATGAGCAGTTCTTC.

The DNA of the CDR3 is TGCGCCAGCAGCCAAGAGGCGACCCGAAATTCACCCCTCCACTTT. Translation: CASSQEATRNSPLHF. This chain links TRBV4-1 with TRBJ1-6, with D unresolved. CDR1 and CDR2 (germline): MGHRA, YSYEKL. The CDR3 runs to 15 residues. V lost 0 bases, J lost 7 bases, and 10 bases lay in between.

The gene calls are TRBV5-1 and TRBJ2-3; D uncertain. The CDR3 sequence is 13 residues long. Germline CDR1 and CDR2: SGHRS and YFSETQ. V lost 0 bases and J 4 bases, leaving 6 bases between the germline ends. The CDR3 region has the DNA TGCGCCAGCAGCTTGGTGGGTTCAGATACGCAGTATTTT. Translated: CASSLVGSDTQYF.

Comments on this clone: Distinct nucleotide sequences in the sample also encode this CDR3. The chain recombines TRBV6-5 with TRBJ2-7, with TRBD2 matching over 10 bases. Per the germline V gene, CDR1 is MNHEY and CDR2 is SVGAGI. This CDR3 contains 16 residues. V lost 1 base to trimming and J lost 1 base; unmatched junction nucleotides: 4. The CDR3 loop is CASSYLGSGRSYEQYF. In DNA, the CDR3 is TGTGCCAGCAGTTACTTAGGTAGCGGGAGGTCCTACGAGCAGTACTTC.

The CDR3, as DNA: TGTGCCAGCTCATACGGACAGGGGGCCTACGAGCAGTACTTC. As protein: CASSYGQGAYEQYF. The rearrangement links TRBV18 to TRBJ2-5, with TRBD1 matching 10 bases. The J call is uncertain, as TRBJ2-7 better fits the DNA end. CDR1 and CDR2 from the germline V gene are KGHSH and LQKENI. The CDR3 has 14 amino acids.